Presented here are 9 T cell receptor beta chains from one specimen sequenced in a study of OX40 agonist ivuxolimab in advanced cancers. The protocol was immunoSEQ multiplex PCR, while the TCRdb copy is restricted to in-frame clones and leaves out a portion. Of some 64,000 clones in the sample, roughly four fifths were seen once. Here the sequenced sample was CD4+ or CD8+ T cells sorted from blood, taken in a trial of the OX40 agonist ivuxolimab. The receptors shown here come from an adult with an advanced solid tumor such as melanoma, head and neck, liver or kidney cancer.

CDR3 DNA sequence: TGTGCCAGCAGAGTAAACCGGGACATCTCCTACGAGCAGTACTTC. Residues: CASRVNRDISYEQYF. The chain is built from TRBV2 and TRBJ2-7; weak D call: TRBD1 (6 bases). With 6 bases removed from V and 0 bases from J, the gap between germline ends came to 15 bases. The CDR3 has 15 amino acids. The germline V gene encodes CDR1 SNHLY and CDR2 FYNNEI.

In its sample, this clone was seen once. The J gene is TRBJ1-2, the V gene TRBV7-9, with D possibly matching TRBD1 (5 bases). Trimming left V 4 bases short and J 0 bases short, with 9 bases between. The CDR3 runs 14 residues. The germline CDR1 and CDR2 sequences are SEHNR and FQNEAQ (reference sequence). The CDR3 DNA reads TGTGCCAGCAGCTACAGGACCTCTAACTATGGCTACACCTTC. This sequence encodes CASSYRTSNYGYTF.

As DNA, the CDR3 is TGTGCCAGCAGCTTAGATCCTAGCAGGCCGTCGTTCTTC. This translates into CASSLDPSRPSFF. The genes are TRBV7-2 and TRBJ2-1; weak D call: TRBD2 (5 bases). The germline CDR1 and CDR2 sequences are SGHTA and FQGNSA. V shed 1 base and J shed 15 bases, with 16 bases lying between them. There are 13 residues in the CDR3.

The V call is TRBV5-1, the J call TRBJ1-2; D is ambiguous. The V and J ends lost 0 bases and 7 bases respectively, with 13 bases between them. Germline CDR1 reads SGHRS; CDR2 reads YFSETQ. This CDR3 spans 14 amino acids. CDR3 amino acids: CASSLAVGSVGYTF. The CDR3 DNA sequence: TGCGCCAGCAGCTTGGCGGTTGGGTCCGTTGGCTACACCTTC.

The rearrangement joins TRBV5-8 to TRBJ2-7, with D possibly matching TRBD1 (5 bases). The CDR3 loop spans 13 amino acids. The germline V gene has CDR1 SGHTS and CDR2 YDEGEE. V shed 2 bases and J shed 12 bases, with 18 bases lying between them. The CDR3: CASSLRKGVSWYF. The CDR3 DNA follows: TGTGCCAGCAGCTTACGGAAAGGGGTTTCGTGGTACTTC.

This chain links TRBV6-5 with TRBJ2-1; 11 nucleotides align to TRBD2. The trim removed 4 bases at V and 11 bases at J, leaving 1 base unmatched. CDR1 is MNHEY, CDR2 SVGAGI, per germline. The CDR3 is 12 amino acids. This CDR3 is CASSLAGGKQFF. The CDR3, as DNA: TGTGCCAGCAGTTTAGCGGGAGGGAAGCAGTTCTTC.

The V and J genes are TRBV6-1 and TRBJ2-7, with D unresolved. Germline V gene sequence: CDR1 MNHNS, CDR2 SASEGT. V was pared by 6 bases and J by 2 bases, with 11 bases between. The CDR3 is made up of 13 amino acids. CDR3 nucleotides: TGTGCCAGCAGAGAACAGCGCCCCTACGAGCAGTACTTC. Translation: CASREQRPYEQYF.

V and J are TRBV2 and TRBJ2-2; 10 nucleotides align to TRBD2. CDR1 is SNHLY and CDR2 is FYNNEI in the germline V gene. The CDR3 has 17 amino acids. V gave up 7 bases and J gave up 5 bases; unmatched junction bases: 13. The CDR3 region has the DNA TGTGCCAGCACTAGGACTAGCGGTCGGACCATAACCGGGGAGCTGTTTTTT. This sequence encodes CASTRTSGRTITGELFF.

The CDR3 protein is CASRVGGPTDTQYF. The CDR3 DNA is TGTGCCAGCAGGGTAGGGGGCCCCACAGATACGCAGTATTTT. The chain employs TRBV5-4 and TRBJ2-3; 7 nucleotides line up with TRBD1. This CDR3 is 14 amino acids long. Germline values: CDR1 SGHNT, CDR2 YYREEE (reference sequence). V shed 5 bases and J 2 bases; nucleotides not matched to a gene: 5.